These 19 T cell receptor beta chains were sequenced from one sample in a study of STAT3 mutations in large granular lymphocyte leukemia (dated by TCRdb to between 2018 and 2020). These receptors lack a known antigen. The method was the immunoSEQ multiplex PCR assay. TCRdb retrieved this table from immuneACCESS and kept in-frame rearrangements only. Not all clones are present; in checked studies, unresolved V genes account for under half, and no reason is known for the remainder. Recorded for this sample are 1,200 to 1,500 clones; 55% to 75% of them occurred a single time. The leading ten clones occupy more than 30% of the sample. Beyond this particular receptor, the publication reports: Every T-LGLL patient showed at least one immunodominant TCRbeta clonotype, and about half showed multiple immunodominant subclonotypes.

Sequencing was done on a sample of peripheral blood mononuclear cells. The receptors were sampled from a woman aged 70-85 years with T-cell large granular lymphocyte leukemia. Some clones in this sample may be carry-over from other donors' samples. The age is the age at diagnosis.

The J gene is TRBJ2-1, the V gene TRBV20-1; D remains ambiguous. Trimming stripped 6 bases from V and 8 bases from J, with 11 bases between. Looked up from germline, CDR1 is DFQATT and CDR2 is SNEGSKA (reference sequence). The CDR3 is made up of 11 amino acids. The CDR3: CSAEPEYEQFF. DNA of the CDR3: TGCAGTGCCGAACCAGAGTATGAGCAGTTCTTC.

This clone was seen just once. The CDR3: CASSLRGQTEAFF. Here the CDR3 DNA reads TGCGCCAGCAGCCTAAGGGGGCAGACTGAAGCTTTCTTT. The V and J genes are TRBV5-1 and TRBJ1-1; TRBD1 matches 7 bases. Germline V gene lookup returns CDR1 SGHRS and CDR2 YFSETQ. Trimming removed 4 bases from V and 5 bases from J; junction bases left unmatched: 5. The CDR3 sequence is 13 residues long.

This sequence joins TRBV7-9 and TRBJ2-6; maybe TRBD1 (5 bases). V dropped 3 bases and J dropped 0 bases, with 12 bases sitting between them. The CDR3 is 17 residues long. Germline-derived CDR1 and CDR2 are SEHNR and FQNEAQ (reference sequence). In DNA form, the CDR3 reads TGTGCCAGCAGCTTGACAGAGTCAGGCTCTGGGGCCAACGTCCTGACTTTC. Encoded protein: CASSLTESGSGANVLTF.

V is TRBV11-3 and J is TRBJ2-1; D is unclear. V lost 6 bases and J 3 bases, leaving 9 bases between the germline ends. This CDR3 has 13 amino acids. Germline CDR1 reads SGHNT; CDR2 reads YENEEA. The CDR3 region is CASSSPLYNEQFF. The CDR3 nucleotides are TGTGCCAGCAGTAGCCCCCTCTACAATGAGCAGTTCTTC.

CDR3 residues: CASGTSGRAGREQYF. CDR3 nucleotides: TGTGCCAGCGGGACTAGCGGGAGGGCCGGTCGAGAGCAGTACTTC. The chain is built from TRBV6-4 and TRBJ2-7; 16 bases align to TRBD2. Germline values: CDR1 MRHNA, CDR2 SNTAGT. With 8 bases clipped from V and 7 bases from J, the junction kept 8 bases outside the gene matches. This CDR3 has 15 amino acids.

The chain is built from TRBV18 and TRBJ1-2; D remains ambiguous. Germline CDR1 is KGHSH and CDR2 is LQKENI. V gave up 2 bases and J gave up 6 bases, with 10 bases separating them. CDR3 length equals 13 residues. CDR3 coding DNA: TGTGCCAGCTCACCAAAGCAGGAACATGGCTACACCTTC. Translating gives CASSPKQEHGYTF.

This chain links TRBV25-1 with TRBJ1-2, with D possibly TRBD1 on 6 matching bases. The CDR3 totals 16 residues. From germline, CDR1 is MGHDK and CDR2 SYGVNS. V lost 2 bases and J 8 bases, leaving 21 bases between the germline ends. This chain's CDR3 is CASSEASTTGSYGYTF. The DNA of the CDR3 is TGTGCCAGCAGTGAAGCGAGTACGACAGGATCTTACGGCTACACCTTC.

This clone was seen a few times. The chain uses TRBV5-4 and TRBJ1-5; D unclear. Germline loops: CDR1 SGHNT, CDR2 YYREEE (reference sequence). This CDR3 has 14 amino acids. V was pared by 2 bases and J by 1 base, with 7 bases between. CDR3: CASSFSGSNQPQHF. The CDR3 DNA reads TGTGCCAGCAGCTTCTCGGGGAGCAATCAGCCCCAGCATTTT.

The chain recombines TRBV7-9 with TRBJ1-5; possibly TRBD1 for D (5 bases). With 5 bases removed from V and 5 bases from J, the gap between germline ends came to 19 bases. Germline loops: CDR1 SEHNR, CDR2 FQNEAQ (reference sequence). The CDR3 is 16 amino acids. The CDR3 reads CASSRGTAGYDQPQHF. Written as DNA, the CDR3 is TGTGCCAGCAGCCGTGGGACCGCGGGATACGATCAGCCCCAGCATTTT.

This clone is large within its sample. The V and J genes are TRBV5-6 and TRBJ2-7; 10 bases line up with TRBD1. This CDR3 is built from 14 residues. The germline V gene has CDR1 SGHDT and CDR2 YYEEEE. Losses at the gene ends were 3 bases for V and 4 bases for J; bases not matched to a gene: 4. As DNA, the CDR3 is TGTGCCAGCAGCTCTGGGACAGGGGCATACGAGCAGTACTTC. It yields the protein CASSSGTGAYEQYF.

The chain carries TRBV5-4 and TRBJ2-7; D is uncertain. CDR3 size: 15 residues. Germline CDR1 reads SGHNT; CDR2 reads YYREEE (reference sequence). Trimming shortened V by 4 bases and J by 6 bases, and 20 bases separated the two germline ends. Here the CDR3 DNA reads TGTGCCAGCAGCGGAAGGGCTTCCGAGCCGGGCGAGCAGTACTTC. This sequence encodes CASSGRASEPGEQYF.

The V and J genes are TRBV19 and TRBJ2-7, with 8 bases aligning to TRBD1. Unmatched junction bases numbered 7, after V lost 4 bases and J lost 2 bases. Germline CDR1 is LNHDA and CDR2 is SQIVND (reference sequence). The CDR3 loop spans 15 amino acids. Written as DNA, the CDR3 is TGTGCCAGTAGTACAGGGACAGGACAACCCTACGAGCAGTACTTC. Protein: CASSTGTGQPYEQYF.

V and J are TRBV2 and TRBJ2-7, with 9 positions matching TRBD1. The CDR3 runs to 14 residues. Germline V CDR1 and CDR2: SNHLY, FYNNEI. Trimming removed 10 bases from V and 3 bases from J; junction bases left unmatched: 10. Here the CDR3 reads CATREQGAIYEQYF. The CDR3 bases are TGTGCCACCAGAGAACAGGGGGCAATCTACGAGCAGTACTTC.

CDR3 sequence reads: CASSRQTGKGNTIYF. CDR3 bases: TGCGCCAGCAGCCGACAAACAGGGAAAGGAAACACCATATATTTT. The chain links TRBV5-1 to TRBJ1-3; TRBD1 might be the D (6 bases). CDR1 is SGHRS and CDR2 is YFSETQ in the germline V gene. Trimming removed 4 bases from V and 4 bases from J, with 15 bases in between. This CDR3 is 15 amino acids long. The complete variable domain, with remaining parts taken from reference TRBV5-1 and TRBJ1-3, reads KAGVTQTPRYLIKTRGQQVTLSCSPISGHRSVSWYQQTPGQGLQFLFEYFSETQRNKGNFPGRFSGRQFSNSRSEMNVSTLELGDSALYLCASSRQTGKGNTIYFGEGSWLTVV.

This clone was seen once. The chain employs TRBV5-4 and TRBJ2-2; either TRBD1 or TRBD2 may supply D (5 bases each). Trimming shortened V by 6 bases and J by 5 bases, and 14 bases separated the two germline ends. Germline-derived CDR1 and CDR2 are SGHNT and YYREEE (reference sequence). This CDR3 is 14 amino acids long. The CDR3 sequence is CASTDWGRTGELFF. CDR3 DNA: TGTGCCAGCACCGACTGGGGACGGACCGGGGAGCTGTTTTTT.

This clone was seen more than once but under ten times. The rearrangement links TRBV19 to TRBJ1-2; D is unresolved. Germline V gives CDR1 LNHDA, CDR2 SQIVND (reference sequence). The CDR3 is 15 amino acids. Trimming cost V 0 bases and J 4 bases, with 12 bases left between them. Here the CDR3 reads CASSIDWPGVYGYTF. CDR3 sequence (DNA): TGTGCCAGTAGTATAGATTGGCCAGGTGTCTATGGCTACACCTTC.

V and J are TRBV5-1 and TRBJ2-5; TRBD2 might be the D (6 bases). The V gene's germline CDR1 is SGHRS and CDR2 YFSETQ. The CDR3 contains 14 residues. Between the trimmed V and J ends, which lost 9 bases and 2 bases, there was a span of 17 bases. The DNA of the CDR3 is TGCGCCACTGGAGCGGGTTCGGCACAAGAGACCCAGTACTTC. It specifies CATGAGSAQETQYF.

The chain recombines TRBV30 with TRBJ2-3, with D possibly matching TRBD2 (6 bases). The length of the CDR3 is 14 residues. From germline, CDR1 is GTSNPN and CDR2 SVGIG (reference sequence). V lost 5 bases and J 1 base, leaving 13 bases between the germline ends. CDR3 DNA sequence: TGTGCCTGGCGGAGGGAGCAGGGCACAGATACGCAGTATTTT. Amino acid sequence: CAWRREQGTDTQYF.

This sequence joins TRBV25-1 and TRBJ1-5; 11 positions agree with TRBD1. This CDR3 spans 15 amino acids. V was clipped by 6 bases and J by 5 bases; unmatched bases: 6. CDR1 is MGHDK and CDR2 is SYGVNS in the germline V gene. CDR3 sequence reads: CASSKGQGVDQPQHF. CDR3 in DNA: TGTGCCAGCAGCAAGGGACAGGGGGTGGATCAGCCCCAGCATTTT. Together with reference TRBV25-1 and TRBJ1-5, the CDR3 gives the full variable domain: EADIYQTPRYLVIGTGKKITLECSQTMGHDKMYWYQQDPGMELHLIHYSYGVNSTEKGDLSSESTVSRIRTEHFPLTLESARPSHTSQYLCASSKGQGVDQPQHFGDGTRLSIL.